Listed below are T cell receptor beta chains from one sample, sequenced in a study of cytomegalovirus exposure and HLA in healthy donors. This table comes from immunoSEQ multiplex PCR, and its TCRdb copy is limited to in-frame clones, with some not included. The repertoire holds over 130,000 clones, with more than 75% as singletons. The sequenced material came from PBMCs. Receptor source: a middle-aged woman in good health and CMV-seropositive. Each CDR3 is given with its conserved first and last residue. The D gene is left open where the match is weak. Only some rows state a clone size, as once, few, many or a class for expanded clones.

-	TRBV7-9	TRBJ2-7	TRBD1	CASSLGLIGTGISYEQYF	TGTGCCAGCAGCTTAGGGCTAATAGGGACAGGCATATCCTACGAGCAGTACTTC
-	TRBV27	TRBJ1-4	-	CASSLGDEKLFF	TGTGCCAGCAGTCTAGGGGATGAAAAACTGTTTTTT
few	TRBV2	TRBJ2-2	TRBD1	CASSLTTGGAFGELFF	TGTGCCAGCAGTCTCACAACAGGGGGCGCATTCGGGGAGCTGTTTTTT
-	TRBV27	TRBJ1-5	-	CASSLSLSYQPQHF	TGTGCCAGCAGTTTAAGTTTGAGTTATCAGCCCCAGCATTTT
-	TRBV6-1	TRBJ1-5	TRBD1	CASRTGSDLNQPQHF	TGTGCCAGCAGGACAGGGAGTGACTTAAATCAGCCCCAGCATTTT
-	TRBV7-2	TRBJ1-1	-	CASSLTFTNTEAFF	TGTGCCAGCAGCTTGACATTTACGAACACTGAAGCTTTCTTT
once	TRBV5-1	TRBJ2-5	TRBD1	CASSLEGAVTQYF	TGCGCCAGCAGCTTGGAGGGGGCGGTGACCCAGTACTTC
few	TRBV27	TRBJ2-1	TRBD2	CASSFATSANNEQFF	TGTGCCAGCAGTTTCGCGACTAGCGCGAACAATGAGCAGTTCTTC
-	TRBV9	TRBJ2-1	-	CASSVMGPSYNEQFF	TGTGCCAGCAGCGTCATGGGGCCCTCCTACAATGAGCAGTTCTTC
few	TRBV10-2	TRBJ2-1	TRBD2	CASSEILAGGGQFF	TGCGCCAGCAGTGAAATACTAGCGGGAGGTGGGCAGTTCTTC
few	TRBV7-8	TRBJ2-7	TRBD1	CASSSDRGKSSYEQYF	TGTGCCAGCAGCTCGGACAGGGGGAAAAGCTCCTACGAGCAGTACTTC
-	TRBV11-3	TRBJ2-7	-	CASSAQITSYEQYF	TGTGCCAGCAGCGCCCAGATCACCTCCTACGAGCAGTACTTC
-	TRBV7-2	TRBJ1-6	-	CASSTQTGAGSPLHF	TGTGCCAGCAGCACTCAGACAGGTGCGGGCTCACCCCTCCACTTT
-	TRBV6-5	TRBJ1-4	TRBD1	CASSLGQGAEKLFF	TGTGCCAGCAGTTTGGGACAGGGTGCTGAAAAACTGTTTTTT
few	TRBV2	TRBJ2-5	-	CASTQGGAGQETQYF	TGTGCCAGCACCCAAGGGGGGGCGGGACAAGAGACCCAGTACTTC
once	TRBV5-1	TRBJ2-3	-	CASSLASGTDTQYF	TGCGCCAGCAGCTTGGCTAGCGGCACAGATACGCAGTATTTT
-	TRBV28	TRBJ2-7	TRBD2	CASSQIGGGLSEQYF	TGTGCCAGCAGTCAGATCGGGGGAGGGTTGAGCGAGCAGTACTTC
-	TRBV5-4	TRBJ2-2	TRBD1	CASSWGQGARGELFF	TGTGCCAGCAGCTGGGGACAGGGGGCCAGAGGGGAGCTGTTTTTT
-	TRBV5-4	TRBJ2-7	-	CASSLVGARSYEQYF	TGTGCCAGCAGCTTGGTTGGGGCGCGCTCCTACGAGCAGTACTTC
-	TRBV28	TRBJ1-2	-	CASSFEDYGYTF	TGTGCCAGCAGTTTTGAGGACTATGGCTACACCTTC